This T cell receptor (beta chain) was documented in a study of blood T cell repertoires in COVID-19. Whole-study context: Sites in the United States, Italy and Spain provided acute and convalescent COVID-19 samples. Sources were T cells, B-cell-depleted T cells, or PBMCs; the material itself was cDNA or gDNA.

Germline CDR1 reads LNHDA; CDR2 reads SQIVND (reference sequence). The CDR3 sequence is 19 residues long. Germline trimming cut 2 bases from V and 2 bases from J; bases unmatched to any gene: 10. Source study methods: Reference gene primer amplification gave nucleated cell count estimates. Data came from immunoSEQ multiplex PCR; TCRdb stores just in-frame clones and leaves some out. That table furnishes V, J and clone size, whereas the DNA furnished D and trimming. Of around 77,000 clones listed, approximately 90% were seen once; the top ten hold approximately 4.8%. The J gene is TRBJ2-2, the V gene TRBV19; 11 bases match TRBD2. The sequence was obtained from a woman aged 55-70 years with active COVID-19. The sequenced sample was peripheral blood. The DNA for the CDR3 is TGTGCCAGTAGTATACGGGGTCGGCTAGCGGGAGGTAACACCGGGGAGCTGTTTTTT. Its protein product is CASSIRGRLAGGNTGELFF.